The clone carrying this TCR beta chain was found a few times. Only in-frame clones appear in the TCRdb table, and some are missing; sequencing was by immunoSEQ multiplex PCR. The top ten hold about 22% of the sample, which has 14,000 to 15,000 clones, roughly 82% seen once. This entry belongs to a study of T cells in tumors after PD-1 blockade. Study-wide background: Peripheral blood samples averaged approximately 37,000 unique clonotypes and 113,528 templates.

The clonotype comes from a human donor with basal cell carcinoma. The sample in question was PBMCs, obtained after anti-PD-1 treatment.

The CDR3 sequence is CASSLDPTGELFF. The CDR3 DNA reads TGTGCCAGCAGCTTGGATCCTACCGGGGAGCTGTTTTTT. The J gene is TRBJ2-2, the V gene TRBV5-4, with D unclear. This CDR3 spans 13 amino acids. Germline V gene sequence: CDR1 SGHNT, CDR2 YYREEE (reference sequence). Trimming shortened V by 0 bases and J by 5 bases, and 5 bases separated the two germline ends.